This TCR beta chain derives from a study of post-analysis software for immune sequencing data. Each TCR beta cDNA library carried unique molecular identifiers. From the PCR reads, TCRdb called clonotypes with MiXCR, one entry per CDR3 protein. The sample includes approximately 630,000 distinct CDR3 sequences, approximately 59% of them seen just once. This receptor was taken from a girl aged 2 to 9 with multiple sclerosis. Sequencing was performed on blood.

This CDR3 reads CASSADRETYGYTF. The DNA for the CDR3 is TGTGCCAGCAGCGCTGACAGGGAAACCTATGGCTACACCTTC. The rearrangement joins TRBV7-2 to TRBJ1-2; 7 bases map to TRBD1. The CDR3 length is 14 residues. CDR1 and CDR2 (germline): SGHTA, FQGNSA. The V segment lost 5 bases and the J segment 4 bases; nucleotides outside the gene matches: 7.